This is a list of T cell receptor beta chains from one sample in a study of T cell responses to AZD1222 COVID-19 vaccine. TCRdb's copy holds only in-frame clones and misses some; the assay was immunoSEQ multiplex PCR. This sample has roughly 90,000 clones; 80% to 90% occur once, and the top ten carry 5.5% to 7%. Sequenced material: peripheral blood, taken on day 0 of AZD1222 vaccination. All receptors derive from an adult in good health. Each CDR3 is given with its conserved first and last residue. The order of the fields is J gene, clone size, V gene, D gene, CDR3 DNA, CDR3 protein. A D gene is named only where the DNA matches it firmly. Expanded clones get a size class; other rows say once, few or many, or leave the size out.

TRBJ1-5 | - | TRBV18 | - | TGTGCCAGCTCACAGGCGAGCAATCAGCCCCAGCATTTT | CASSQASNQPQHF
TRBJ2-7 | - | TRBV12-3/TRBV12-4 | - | TGTGCCAGCACCCGACAGGACTCCTACGAGCAGTACTTC | CASTRQDSYEQYF
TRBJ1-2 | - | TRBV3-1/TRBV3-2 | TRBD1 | TGTGCCAGCAGCCCCGGGACAGGGGGTTATGGCTACACCTTC | CASSPGTGGYGYTF
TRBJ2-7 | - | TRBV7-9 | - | TGTGCCAGCAGCTTAGTGGACAGCTACGAGCAGTACTTC | CASSLVDSYEQYF
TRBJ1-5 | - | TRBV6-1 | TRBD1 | TGTGCCAGCAGTGAACAGACAGGGGGGGTTCGGCAGCCCCAGCATTTT | CASSEQTGGVRQPQHF
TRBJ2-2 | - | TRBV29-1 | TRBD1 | TGCAGCGTTGAAAGGGGGACAGGGCCGTCGCCCTCGAACACCGGGGAGCTGTTTTTT | CSVERGTGPSPSNTGELFF
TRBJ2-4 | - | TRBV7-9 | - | TGTGCCAGCAGCTTTTTTGTCCCGGGGGAAAACAAAAACATTCAGTACTTC | CASSFFVPGENKNIQYF
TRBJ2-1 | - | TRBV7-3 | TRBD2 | TGTGCCAGCAGCTTAAGAGCGGGAGCGGGGCACAATGAGCAGTTCTTC | CASSLRAGAGHNEQFF
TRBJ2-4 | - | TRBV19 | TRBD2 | TGTTCCAGTAGTAAAGGGACTAGCGGGAGACTCACCAAAAACATTCAGTACTTC | CSSSKGTSGRLTKNIQYF
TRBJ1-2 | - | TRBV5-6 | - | TGTGCCAGCAGCGCCGGGGTCATGAACTATGGCTACACCTTC | CASSAGVMNYGYTF
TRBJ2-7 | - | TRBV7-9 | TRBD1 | TGTGCCAGCAGCCCGCCCCGGGACAGTTTCGAGCAGTACTTC | CASSPPRDSFEQYF
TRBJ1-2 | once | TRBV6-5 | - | TGTGCCAGCAGTTTCCAGGGCTACTATGGCTACACCTTC | CASSFQGYYGYTF
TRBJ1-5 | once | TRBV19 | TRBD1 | TGTGCCAGTAGTTGGATAGGGGGCGATCAGCCCCAGCATTTT | CASSWIGGDQPQHF
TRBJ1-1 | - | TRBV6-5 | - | TGTGCCAGCAGCTCAGGGGTGACTAACACTGAAGCTTTCTTT | CASSSGVTNTEAFF
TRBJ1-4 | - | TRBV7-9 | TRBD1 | TGTGCCAGCAGCTTAGCGGGACAGACAAATGAAAAACTGTTTTTT | CASSLAGQTNEKLFF
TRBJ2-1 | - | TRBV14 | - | TGTGCCAGCAGCCATAGTTACGTCTCCTACAATGAGCAGTTCTTC | CASSHSYVSYNEQFF
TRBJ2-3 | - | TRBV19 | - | TGTGCCAGTAGTATTGCAGATACGCAGTATTTT | CASSIADTQYF
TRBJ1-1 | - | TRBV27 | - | TGTGCCAGCAGCCCCGGACGGTCGAACACTGAAGCTTTCTTT | CASSPGRSNTEAFF
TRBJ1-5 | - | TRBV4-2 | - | TGTGCCAGCAGCCAAGAGTGGGGGGTTTGGAATCAGCCCCAGCATTTT | CASSQEWGVWNQPQHF
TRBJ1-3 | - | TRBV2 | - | TGTGCCAGCAGCCAAAGGGAACAGCTCTCTGGAAACACCATATATTTT | CASSQREQLSGNTIYF
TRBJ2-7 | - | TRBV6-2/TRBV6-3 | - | TGTGCCAGCAGTTACCCCGGACTGGGGGGTTTATACTACGAGCAGTACTTC | CASSYPGLGGLYYEQYF
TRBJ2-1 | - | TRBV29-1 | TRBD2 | TGCAGCGTTAGCGGGACGGTTGGTGAGCAGTTCTTC | CSVSGTVGEQFF
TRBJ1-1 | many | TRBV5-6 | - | TGTGCCAGCAGCCAAGAGGATTTGAACACTGAAGCTTTCTTT | CASSQEDLNTEAFF
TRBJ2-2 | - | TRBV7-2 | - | TGTGCCAGCAGCTTACGGACTGGGAGGGGGACCGGGGAGCTGTTTTTT | CASSLRTGRGTGELFF
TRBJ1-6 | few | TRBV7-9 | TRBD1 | TGTGCCAGCAGCTCACAGGGGGACTCACCCCTCCACTTT | CASSSQGDSPLHF
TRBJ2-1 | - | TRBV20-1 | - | TGCAGTGCGCAGGGGCCATATGAGCAGTTCTTC | CSAQGPYEQFF
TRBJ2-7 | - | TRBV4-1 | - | TGCGCCAGCAGTACTCGGAGGGGGGGCGAGCAGTACTTC | CASSTRRGGEQYF
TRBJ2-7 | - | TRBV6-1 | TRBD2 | TGTGCCAGCAGTTCCCCTAGCGGGGGTTATTACGAGCAGTACTTC | CASSSPSGGYYEQYF
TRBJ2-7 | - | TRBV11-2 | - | TGTGCCAGCAGCTTCCTCGGGACCAGGGTACGCGAGCAGTACTTC | CASSFLGTRVREQYF
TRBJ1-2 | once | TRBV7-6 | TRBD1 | TGTGCCAGCAGCAGCAGACAGGGGGCGAGTGGCTACACCTTC | CASSSRQGASGYTF
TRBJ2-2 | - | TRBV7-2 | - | TGTGCCAGCAGCTTAAACCCGAGGGGGGAGCTGTTTTTT | CASSLNPRGELFF
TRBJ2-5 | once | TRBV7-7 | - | TGTGCCAGCAGCCGGTTGGGCGGGGTCCTCCAAGAGACCCAGTACTTC | CASSRLGGVLQETQYF
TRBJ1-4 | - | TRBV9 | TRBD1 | TGTGCCAGCGGTAAACAGGGGAATAATGAAAAACTGTTTTTT | CASGKQGNNEKLFF
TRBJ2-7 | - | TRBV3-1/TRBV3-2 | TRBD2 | TGTGCCAGCAGCCCATGGACTAGCGGGAGCTACGAGCAGTACTTC | CASSPWTSGSYEQYF
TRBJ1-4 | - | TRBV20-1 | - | TGCAGTGCTGGGGGGAATGAAAAACTGTTTTTT | CSAGGNEKLFF